Listed below are T cell receptor beta chains from one sample, sequenced in a study of radiotherapy plus CTLA-4 blockade in lung cancer. Libraries were prepared by immunoSEQ multiplex PCR; TCRdb keeps only in-frame clonotypes and omits some of them. The sample has some 52,000 clones; 79% are singletons. This sample comprised peripheral blood, obtained from a patient treated with radiotherapy plus ipilimumab. These TCRs come from a human donor with non-small cell lung cancer who had a partial response to radiotherapy plus ipilimumab. Each CDR3 is given without its conserved first and last residue.

CDR3,V,J
ASLTSGGETQY,TRBV6-5,TRBJ2-5
ASSLSVNTEAF,TRBV7-9,TRBJ1-1
ASSIGALAGVGETQY,TRBV19,TRBJ2-5
ASSLEFSGGAGEQY,TRBV5-1,TRBJ2-7
ASSPGGLAGNTGELF,TRBV7-3,TRBJ2-2
ASSPGQAYNEQF,TRBV5-1,TRBJ2-1
ASSQDRAEDNEQF,TRBV4-2,TRBJ2-1
ASKVTPGSTYEQY,TRBV6-5,TRBJ2-7
ASTKEGQPNTEAF,TRBV6-1,TRBJ1-1
ASSLTGGMDTQY,TRBV7-9,TRBJ2-3
ASSWLGGASTEAF,TRBV5-6,TRBJ1-1
ASSIGQVSNQPQH,TRBV19,TRBJ1-5
ASSLVNSYGYT,TRBV5-6,TRBJ1-2
ASSPGQGQDTQY,TRBV7-2,TRBJ2-3
ASSQGGLGGETQY,TRBV4-3,TRBJ2-5
ASSVGSGGANIQY,TRBV9,TRBJ2-4
ASQPENTEAF,TRBV25-1,TRBJ1-1